The sequence of this TCR beta chain was determined in a study of T cell changes during pregnancy in multiple sclerosis. This table comes from immunoSEQ multiplex PCR, and its TCRdb copy is limited to in-frame clones, with some not included. Among more than 70,000 clones listed, roughly 91% were seen once. Germline CDR1 SGHAT, CDR2 FQNNGV. This CDR3 has 14 residues. With V trimmed by 8 bases and J by 3 bases, 9 bases remained unmatched. The TCR was taken from a female donor in good health, enrolled as a control in a pregnancy study. This chain uses TRBV11-2 with TRBJ2-5, with 7 nucleotides matching TRBD2. The sample here was peripheral blood, taken after pregnancy. The CDR3 region is CASVGGTTKETQYF. The CDR3 nucleotides read TGTGCCAGCGTTGGAGGGACTACCAAAGAGACCCAGTACTTC.